This note documents a single T cell receptor (beta chain) sequence. Its target is unknown. Trimming took 6 bases from V and 6 from J, leaving 17 bases between them. This CDR3 region has 14 residues. Germline V gene lookup returns CDR1 MDHEN and CDR2 SYDVKM. Profiling relied on immunoSEQ multiplex PCR, and the TCRdb table lists in-frame clones only, not all of them. The repertoire has a few million clones, roughly nine tenths of them found once; the top ten carry over 0.12%. The data stem from a study of shared clonotypes between healthy human individuals. Background on the study: Per donor, CD8 memory used one plate, CD8 naive used two, CD4 memory used three and CD4 naive used three.

The study's findings and limits: In contrast to clonotypes shared by all four donors, non-shared clonotypes had lower generation probabilities.

The sequenced sample was naive CD4+ T cells sorted from blood. Regarding subset: CD45RA+ positively selected. The TCR comes from a man between 18 and 29 years old in good health. The chain uses TRBV28 and TRBJ1-2; D unresolved. The CDR3 bases are TGTGCCAGCAGCCCAGGTCCCCTCGGCCATGGCTACACCTTC. Residues: CASSPGPLGHGYTF.